Listed below are T cell receptor beta chains from one sample, sequenced in a study of T cells after posttransplantation cyclophosphamide. Method: immunoSEQ multiplex PCR; TCRdb's copy keeps in-frame clones and lacks some. The profile covers roughly 6,800 clones, with about 90% appearing a single time and approximately 13% taken by the ten largest. The input for sequencing was PBMCs, taken 1,300 to 1,500 days after allogeneic stem cell transplant with posttransplant cyclophosphamide. The source of these receptors is a female patient aged 50 to 60 who received an allogeneic stem cell transplant from a related donor, was CMV-positive, and had no GVHD. The T cells may come from the graft donor. CDR3s include the opening cysteine and the closing phenylalanine or tryptophan. The D gene is left open where the match is weak. Size values are once, few and many counts, or a class for expanded clones, and some rows have none.

d_call: TRBD1; clone_size: once; j_call: TRBJ1-1; v_call: TRBV6-6; cdr3_length: 16; cdr3_nt: TGTGCCAGCAGTTACTCCGGACAGGACATGAACACTGAAGCTTTCTTT; cdr3_aa: CASSYSGQDMNTEAFF
d_call: .; clone_size: .; j_call: TRBJ1-2; v_call: TRBV6-5; cdr3_length: 15; cdr3_nt: TGTGCCAGCAGTTACAGTCAGGGTCAGGCCGGCGGCTACACCTTC; cdr3_aa: CASSYSQGQAGGYTF
d_call: .; clone_size: .; j_call: TRBJ1-1; v_call: TRBV25-1; cdr3_length: 14; cdr3_nt: TGTGCCAGCAGTTCTTCACCAGGCTACACTGAAGCTTTCTTT; cdr3_aa: CASSSSPGYTEAFF
d_call: TRBD1; clone_size: few; j_call: TRBJ2-1; v_call: TRBV11-2; cdr3_length: 15; cdr3_nt: TGTGCCAGCAGCCCCGGGACAGGGGGACATAATGAGCAGTTCTTC; cdr3_aa: CASSPGTGGHNEQFF
d_call: TRBD2; clone_size: .; j_call: TRBJ2-3; v_call: TRBV7-3; cdr3_length: 17; cdr3_nt: TGTGCCAGCAGCGAACCCCTAGCGGGAGCTGCAGGGGATACGCAGTATTTT; cdr3_aa: CASSEPLAGAAGDTQYF
d_call: .; clone_size: .; j_call: TRBJ2-3; v_call: TRBV2; cdr3_length: 14; cdr3_nt: TGTGCCAGCAGTGAAGTCAGAATCACAGATACGCAGTATTTT; cdr3_aa: CASSEVRITDTQYF
d_call: .; clone_size: .; j_call: TRBJ2-7; v_call: TRBV2; cdr3_length: 13; cdr3_nt: TGTGCCAGCAAGGTACAGCCTTCCTACGAGCAGTACTTC; cdr3_aa: CASKVQPSYEQYF
d_call: .; clone_size: .; j_call: TRBJ1-1; v_call: TRBV11-2; cdr3_length: 13; cdr3_nt: TGTGCCAGCAGCCACCCAGGCGTCACTGAAGCTTTCTTT; cdr3_aa: CASSHPGVTEAFF
d_call: TRBD2; clone_size: .; j_call: TRBJ2-3; v_call: TRBV28; cdr3_length: 18; cdr3_nt: TGTGCCAGCAGTAGCGTTTGGGTGGGCCCGGGGGGGACAGATACGCAGTATTTT; cdr3_aa: CASSSVWVGPGGTDTQYF
d_call: TRBD1; clone_size: .; j_call: TRBJ1-5; v_call: TRBV27; cdr3_length: 12; cdr3_nt: TGTGCCAGCAGTGGACAGGCCCAGCCCCAGCATTTT; cdr3_aa: CASSGQAQPQHF